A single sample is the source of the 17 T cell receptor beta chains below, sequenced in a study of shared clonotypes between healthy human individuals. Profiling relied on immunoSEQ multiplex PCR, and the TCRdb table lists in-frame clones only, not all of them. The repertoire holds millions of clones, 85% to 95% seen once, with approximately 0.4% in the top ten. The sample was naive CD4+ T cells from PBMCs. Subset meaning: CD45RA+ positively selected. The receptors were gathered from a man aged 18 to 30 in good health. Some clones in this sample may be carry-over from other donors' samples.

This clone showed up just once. The CDR3 DNA reads as TGTGCCAGCAGCTTGATAAGTAGCGGGGGATACGAGCAGTACTTC. Protein: CASSLISSGGYEQYF. The chain employs TRBV7-2 and TRBJ2-7; 9 bases line up with TRBD2. Trimming removed 3 bases from V and 4 bases from J; junction bases left unmatched: 7. Germline lookup yields CDR1 SGHTA and CDR2 FQGNSA. The CDR3 is made up of 15 amino acids.

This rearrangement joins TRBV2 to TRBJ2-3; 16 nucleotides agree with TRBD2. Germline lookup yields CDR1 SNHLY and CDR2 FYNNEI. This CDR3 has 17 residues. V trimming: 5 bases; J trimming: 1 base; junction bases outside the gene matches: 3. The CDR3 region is CASSYGTSGGGTDTQYF. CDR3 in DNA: TGTGCCAGCAGTTACGGGACTAGCGGGGGGGGCACAGATACGCAGTATTTT.

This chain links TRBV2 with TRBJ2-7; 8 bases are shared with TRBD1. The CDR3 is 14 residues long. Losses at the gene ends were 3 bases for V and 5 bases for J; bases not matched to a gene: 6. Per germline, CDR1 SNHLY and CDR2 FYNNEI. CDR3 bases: TGTGCCAGCAGTGATAGGCAGGGGGCCCACGAGCAGTACTTC. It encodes CASSDRQGAHEQYF.

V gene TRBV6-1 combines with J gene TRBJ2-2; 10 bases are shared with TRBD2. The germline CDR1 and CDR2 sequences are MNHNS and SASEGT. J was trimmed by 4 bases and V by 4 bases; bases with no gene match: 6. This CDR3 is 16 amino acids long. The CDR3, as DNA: TGTGCCAGCAGTGGAATAGCGGGAGGCCTCACCGGGGAGCTGTTTTTT. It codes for CASSGIAGGLTGELFF.

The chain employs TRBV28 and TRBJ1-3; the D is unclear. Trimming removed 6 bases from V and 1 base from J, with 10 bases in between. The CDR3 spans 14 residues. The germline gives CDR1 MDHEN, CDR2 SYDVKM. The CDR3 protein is CASSFVRSGNTIYF. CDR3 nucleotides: TGTGCCAGCAGCTTTGTTCGGTCTGGAAACACCATATATTTT.

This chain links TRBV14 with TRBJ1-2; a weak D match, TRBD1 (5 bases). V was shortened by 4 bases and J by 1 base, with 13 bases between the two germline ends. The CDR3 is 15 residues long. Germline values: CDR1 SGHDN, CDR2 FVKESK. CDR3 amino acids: CASSPQGEDNYGYTF. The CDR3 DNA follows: TGTGCCAGCAGCCCTCAAGGGGAGGATAACTATGGCTACACCTTC.

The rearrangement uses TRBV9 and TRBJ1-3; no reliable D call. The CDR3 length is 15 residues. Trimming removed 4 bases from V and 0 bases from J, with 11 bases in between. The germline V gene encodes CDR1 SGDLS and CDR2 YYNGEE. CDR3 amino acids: CASSSRGFSGNTIYF. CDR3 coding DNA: TGTGCCAGCAGCAGCCGCGGCTTCTCTGGAAACACCATATATTTT.

The CDR3 protein is CASSERGRWSGNEQFF. In DNA form, the CDR3 reads TGTGCCAGCAGTGAGAGGGGAAGATGGTCCGGGAATGAGCAGTTCTTC. The chain links TRBV6-1 to TRBJ2-1; TRBD1 or TRBD2 may be the D gene (5 bases each). Germline loops: CDR1 MNHNS, CDR2 SASEGT. Trimming shortened V by 3 bases and J by 7 bases, and 19 bases separated the two germline ends. The CDR3 has 16 residues.

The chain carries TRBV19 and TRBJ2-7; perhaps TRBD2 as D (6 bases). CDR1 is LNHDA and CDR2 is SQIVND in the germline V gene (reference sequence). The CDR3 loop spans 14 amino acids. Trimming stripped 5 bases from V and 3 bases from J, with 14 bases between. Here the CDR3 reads CASSSAGPIYEQYF. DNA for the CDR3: TGTGCCAGTAGTTCGGCGGGACCGATCTACGAGCAGTACTTC. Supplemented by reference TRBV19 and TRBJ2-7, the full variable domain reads DGGITQSPKYLFRKEGQNVTLSCEQNLNHDAMYWYRQDPGQGLRLIYYSQIVNDFQKGDIAEGYSVSREKKESFPLTVTSAQKNPTAFYLCASSSAGPIYEQYFGPGTRLTVT.

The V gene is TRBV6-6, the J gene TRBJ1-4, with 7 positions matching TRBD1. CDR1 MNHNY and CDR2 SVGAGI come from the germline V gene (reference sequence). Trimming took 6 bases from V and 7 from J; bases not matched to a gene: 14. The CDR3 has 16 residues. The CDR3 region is CASSPGGLGGSEKLFF. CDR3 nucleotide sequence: TGTGCCAGCAGCCCCGGGGGTCTAGGGGGCAGTGAAAAACTGTTTTTT.

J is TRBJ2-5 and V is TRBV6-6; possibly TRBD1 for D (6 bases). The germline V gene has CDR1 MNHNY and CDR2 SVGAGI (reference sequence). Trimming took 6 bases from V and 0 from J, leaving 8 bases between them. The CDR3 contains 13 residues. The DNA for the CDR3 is TGTGCCAGCAGCGACAGGTACCAAGAGACCCAGTACTTC. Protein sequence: CASSDRYQETQYF.

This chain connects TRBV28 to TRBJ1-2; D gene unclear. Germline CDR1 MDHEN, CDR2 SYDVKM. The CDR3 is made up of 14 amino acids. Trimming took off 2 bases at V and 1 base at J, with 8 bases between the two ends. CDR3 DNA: TGTGCCAGCAGTTTACCGAGCCTTAACTATGGCTACACCTTC. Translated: CASSLPSLNYGYTF.

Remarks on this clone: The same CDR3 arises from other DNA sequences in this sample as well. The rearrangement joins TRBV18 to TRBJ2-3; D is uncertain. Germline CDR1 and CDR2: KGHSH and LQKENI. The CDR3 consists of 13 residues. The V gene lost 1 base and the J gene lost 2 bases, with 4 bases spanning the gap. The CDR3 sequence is CASSPQSTDTQYF. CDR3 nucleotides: TGTGCCAGCTCACCACAATCCACAGATACGCAGTATTTT.

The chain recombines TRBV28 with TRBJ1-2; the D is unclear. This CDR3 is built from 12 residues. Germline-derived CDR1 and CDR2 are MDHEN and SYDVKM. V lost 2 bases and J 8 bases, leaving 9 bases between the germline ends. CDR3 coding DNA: TGTGCCAGCAGTTTAGCGAGTTGGGGCTACACCTTC. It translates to CASSLASWGYTF.

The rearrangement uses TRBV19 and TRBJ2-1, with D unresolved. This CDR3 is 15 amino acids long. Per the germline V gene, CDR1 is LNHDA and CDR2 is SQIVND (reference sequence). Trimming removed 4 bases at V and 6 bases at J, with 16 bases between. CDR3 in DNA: TGTGCCAGTAGTACCATCGGGTCTGGGTCCAATGAGCAGTTCTTC. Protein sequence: CASSTIGSGSNEQFF. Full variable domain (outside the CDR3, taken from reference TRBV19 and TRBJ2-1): DGGITQSPKYLFRKEGQNVTLSCEQNLNHDAMYWYRQDPGQGLRLIYYSQIVNDFQKGDIAEGYSVSREKKESFPLTVTSAQKNPTAFYLCASSTIGSGSNEQFFGPGTRLTVL.

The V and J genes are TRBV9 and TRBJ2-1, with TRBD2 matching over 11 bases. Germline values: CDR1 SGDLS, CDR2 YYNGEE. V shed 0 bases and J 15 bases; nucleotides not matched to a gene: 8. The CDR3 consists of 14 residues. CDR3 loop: CASSVVTSGARPFF. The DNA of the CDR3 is TGTGCCAGCAGCGTAGTGACTAGCGGGGCCCGGCCGTTCTTC.

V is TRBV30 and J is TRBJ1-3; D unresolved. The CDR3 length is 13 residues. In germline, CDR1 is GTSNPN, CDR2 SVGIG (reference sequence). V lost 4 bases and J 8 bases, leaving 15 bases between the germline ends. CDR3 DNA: TGTGCCTGGACCCCGGGCCGTGTGCACACCATATATTTT. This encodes CAWTPGRVHTIYF.